This T cell receptor (beta chain) was identified during a study of cytomegalovirus exposure and HLA in healthy donors. Study results and caveats: Despite most TCR sequences being rare, some public TCRs occurred in many donors. According to reports, the classifier identified cytomegalovirus status with high specificity and sensitivity.

The trim removed 2 bases at V and 7 bases at J, leaving 5 bases unmatched. Per germline, CDR1 SGHNT and CDR2 YYREEE (reference sequence). This CDR3 region has 13 residues. This table comes from immunoSEQ multiplex PCR, and its TCRdb copy is limited to in-frame clones, with some not included. The sample records some 330,000 clones, more than 80% being singletons. Comment on this clone: The antigen is unknown.

This chain connects TRBV5-4 to TRBJ2-7; the match to TRBD2 covers 8 bases. This sequence originates from a woman aged 18-29 years in good health and CMV-seronegative. Sequencing was carried out using PBMCs. CDR3 residues: CASSFPGTREQYF. DNA for the CDR3: TGTGCCAGCAGCTTTCCCGGGACTAGAGAGCAGTACTTC.